This TCR beta chain was retrieved from a study of T cell responses to AZD1222 COVID-19 vaccine (dated by TCRdb to 2020 to 2023). Background on the whole study: AZD1222 recipients whose second dose came at about 4 weeks and those whose second dose came at about 12 weeks were combined into one group, since spike-specific TCR depth and breadth did not differ between the two schedules. Trial participants were enrolled by age into 18-55, 56-69 and 70-plus year subgroups, with roughly 150, 30 and 60 TCR-sequenced participants respectively. TCR sequencing was performed for approximately 240 trial participants, of whom about 210 were given two doses of AZD1222 and around 25 were given two doses of MenACWY control vaccine.

On the study overall, not on this receptor specifically: Participants were mostly white British, with more females than males. The authors suggested clonal diversity may have been underestimated. Epitopes outside the regions mutated in the B.1.351 and B.1.1.7 variants were reportedly recognized by nearly half of the unique spike-specific TCRs. The whole spike protein was spanned by vaccine-associated CD4 TCRs, and dominant responses were seen in regions 160-218 and 743-854. Because no samples from the day 14 peak response were available, repertoires could be characterized only after the peak T cell response. Conclusions about previously exposed vaccinees are limited, since just five or six AZD1222 recipients were seropositive for SARS-CoV-2 at baseline. After two AZD1222 doses, both the breadth and the depth of spike-specific TCRs were significantly higher than at day 0 and than in MenACWY recipients. The 56-69-year group was small, and its depth increase did not reach significance, likely because of low power.

The CDR3 regions of human TCRbeta chains were subjected to immunosequencing. The source study handled its data this way. TCRs in the repertoires were compared against a reference library of SARS-CoV-2-specific TCRs that had been generated with the MIRA antigen-specificity platform. Breadth meant the fraction of unique TCRs that were SARS-CoV-2-associated, whereas depth meant the fraction of total T cells that were SARS-CoV-2-associated. Using the MIRA data, each spike-specific TCR was mapped to the spike region that the TCR reacts to and placed in a CD4 or CD8 class. Log10-transformed breadth and depth values were compared by one-way ANOVA with Sidak's multiple comparisons tests. TCRdb took over this immuneACCESS table, retaining in-frame rearrangements with V and J assigned. Such tables are incomplete; in checked studies, under half of the missing clones stem from an unresolved V gene, and the remainder is unexplained. V, J and clone size are taken as reported in that table, and D and trimming were inferred from the DNA itself. The sample profile shows 120,000 or so clones; approximately 88% of them were found once. The biggest ten clones account for around 30% of the sample.

The time point label for this specimen denotes: baseline before first vaccination. Vaccinee samples were obtained from the UK trials COV001 and COV002, which included a single-blind randomized controlled phase 2/3 trial of AZD1222 (ChAdOx1 nCoV-19) in healthy adults. Trial participant PBMC samples were collected at day 0 and day 28 after the second dose for TCRbeta chain sequencing. Concerning this clone: What antigen it recognizes has not been identified. No quality values exist for individual bases; no much larger clone is one base distant.

Trimming takes 3 bases from V and 0 bases from J, and the germline ends sit 12 bases apart. As encoded in the germline V gene (reference sequence), CDR1 is LNHDA while CDR2 is SQIVND. The CDR3, from cysteine to phenylalanine, totals 16 residues. Of the read, only the CDR3 DNA is kept; its 48 bases are in frame from base 1. Sequences were derived from peripheral blood, sampled on day 0 of AZD1222 vaccination. This clonotype was sampled from an adult in good health. The chain uses TRBV19 and TRBJ1-3, with no confident D gene call. The CDR3 protein sequence reads: CASSIFGGSSGNTIYF. DNA sequence: TGTGCCAGTAGTATCTTCGGTGGGAGCTCTGGAAACACCATATATTTT. The reference TRBV19 and TRBJ1-3 proteins fill in what lies around the CDR3, so the full variable domain reads DGGITQSPKYLFRKEGQNVTLSCEQNLNHDAMYWYRQDPGQGLRLIYYSQIVNDFQKGDIAEGYSVSREKKESFPLTVTSAQKNPTAFYLCASSIFGGSSGNTIYFGEGSWLTVV.